This T cell receptor (beta chain) was sequenced during a study of cytomegalovirus exposure and HLA in healthy donors. Regarding the study as a whole: Altogether, 160 or so TCR beta chains were recorded as cytomegalovirus-associated.

This clone was detected only a few times. The antigen remains unidentified. The PCR made use of 60 Vbeta and 13 Jbeta primers. Profiled with immunoSEQ multiplex PCR; TCRdb holds only in-frame clones, not every one. This table holds 250,000 to 350,000 clones, approximately 80% found once. Germline V gene data show CDR1 as LNHDA and CDR2 as SQIVND (reference sequence). Trimming at V came to 5 bases and at J to 7 bases, leaving 4 bases not matched to a gene. The CDR3 spans 12 residues. The chain has TRBV19 and TRBJ2-7; 8 bases map to TRBD2. This sequence originates from a girl aged 2-10 years in good health and CMV-seronegative. The sample comprised PBMCs. CDR3 nucleotide sequence: TGTGCCAGTAGTGCGGGGGGTACTGAGCAGTACTTC. Residues: CASSAGGTEQYF.